Listed below are T cell receptor beta chains from one sample, sequenced in a study of T cell responses to AZD1222 COVID-19 vaccine. Profiled with immunoSEQ multiplex PCR; TCRdb holds only in-frame clones, not every one. In the table there are some 120,000 clones, about 89% of which are singletons. Sequencing was performed on peripheral blood, taken on day 0 of AZD1222 vaccination. Source of these receptors: an adult in good health. CDR3s include the opening cysteine and the closing phenylalanine or tryptophan. A D gene is named only where the DNA matches it firmly. The size entry is marked missing in some rows and otherwise reads once, few, many or a size class.

j_call: TRBJ1-4
clone_size: NA
v_call: TRBV19
d_call: TRBD1
cdr3_aa: CASSIVDRAEKLFF
cdr3_nt: TGTGCCAGTAGTATCGTGGACAGGGCTGAAAAACTGTTTTTT

j_call: TRBJ1-2
clone_size: NA
v_call: TRBV7-9
d_call: NA
cdr3_aa: CASSFREGDGYTF
cdr3_nt: TGTGCCAGCAGCTTTCGAGAGGGGGATGGCTACACCTTC

j_call: TRBJ2-7
clone_size: NA
v_call: TRBV10-3
d_call: NA
cdr3_aa: CAISDARSLSYEQYF
cdr3_nt: TGTGCCATCAGTGACGCTCGTAGCCTTTCCTACGAGCAGTACTTC

j_call: TRBJ1-1
clone_size: few
v_call: TRBV28
d_call: NA
cdr3_aa: CASNYQNEEAFF
cdr3_nt: TGTGCCAGCAATTATCAGAACGAGGAAGCTTTCTTT

j_call: TRBJ1-6
clone_size: once
v_call: TRBV6-5
d_call: NA
cdr3_aa: CASKRSSYNSPLHF
cdr3_nt: TGTGCCAGCAAGAGAAGCTCCTATAATTCACCCCTCCACTTT

j_call: TRBJ2-5
clone_size: NA
v_call: TRBV2
d_call: NA
cdr3_aa: CASRRRAGQETQYF
cdr3_nt: TGTGCCAGCAGGAGGAGAGCGGGCCAAGAGACCCAGTACTTC

j_call: TRBJ1-2
clone_size: NA
v_call: TRBV6-5
d_call: NA
cdr3_aa: CASSYGAGANGYTF
cdr3_nt: TGTGCCAGCAGTTACGGGGCGGGGGCGAATGGCTACACCTTC

j_call: TRBJ2-7
clone_size: NA
v_call: TRBV30
d_call: TRBD1
cdr3_aa: CAWTNRGTYEQYF
cdr3_nt: TGTGCCTGGACCAACAGGGGGACGTACGAGCAGTACTTC

j_call: TRBJ1-1
clone_size: NA
v_call: TRBV7-9
d_call: NA
cdr3_aa: CASSLAADTEAFF
cdr3_nt: TGTGCCAGCAGCTTAGCTGCAGACACTGAAGCTTTCTTT

j_call: TRBJ1-3
clone_size: NA
v_call: TRBV19
d_call: NA
cdr3_aa: CASSIEGGSGNTIYF
cdr3_nt: TGTGCCAGTAGTATAGAAGGGGGCTCTGGAAACACCATATATTTT

j_call: TRBJ1-5
clone_size: NA
v_call: TRBV15
d_call: NA
cdr3_aa: CATSRDEGDYSNQPQHF
cdr3_nt: TGTGCCACCAGCAGAGATGAGGGGGACTATAGCAATCAGCCCCAGCATTTT

j_call: TRBJ1-6
clone_size: NA
v_call: TRBV5-1
d_call: NA
cdr3_aa: CASSLGALNSPLHF
cdr3_nt: TGCGCCAGCAGCTTGGGGGCGCTTAATTCACCCCTCCACTTT

j_call: TRBJ2-2
clone_size: NA
v_call: TRBV7-2
d_call: TRBD2
cdr3_aa: CASSSTTTSGSITGELFF
cdr3_nt: TGTGCCAGCAGCTCTACGACGACTAGCGGGAGTATCACCGGGGAGCTGTTTTTT

j_call: TRBJ1-3
clone_size: NA
v_call: TRBV7-8
d_call: TRBD1
cdr3_aa: CASSLDRGHGNTIYF
cdr3_nt: TGTGCCAGCAGCTTAGACAGGGGGCATGGAAACACCATATATTTT

j_call: TRBJ2-7
clone_size: NA
v_call: TRBV25-1
d_call: NA
cdr3_aa: CASSGAGGISYEQYF
cdr3_nt: TGTGCCAGCAGTGGGGCCGGAGGAATCTCCTACGAGCAGTACTTC

j_call: TRBJ1-2
clone_size: once
v_call: TRBV4-3
d_call: TRBD1
cdr3_aa: CASSQVYGQGDYGYTF
cdr3_nt: TGCGCCAGCAGCCAAGTGTACGGACAGGGGGACTATGGCTACACCTTC

j_call: TRBJ2-2
clone_size: NA
v_call: TRBV3-1/TRBV3-2
d_call: NA
cdr3_aa: CASSQANTGELFF
cdr3_nt: TGTGCCAGCAGCCAAGCCAACACCGGGGAGCTGTTTTTT

j_call: TRBJ2-5
clone_size: once
v_call: TRBV5-1
d_call: TRBD1
cdr3_aa: CASSLELQGSGTQYF
cdr3_nt: TGCGCCAGCAGCTTGGAACTACAGGGGAGTGGGACCCAGTACTTC

j_call: TRBJ2-7
clone_size: few
v_call: TRBV19
d_call: TRBD2
cdr3_aa: CASSIVPAGDEQYF
cdr3_nt: TGTGCCAGTAGTATTGTGCCGGCGGGGGACGAGCAGTACTTC

j_call: TRBJ1-3
clone_size: once
v_call: TRBV6-6
d_call: NA
cdr3_aa: CASSYSIFRSGNTIYF
cdr3_nt: TGTGCCAGCAGTTACTCGATTTTCCGATCTGGAAACACCATATATTTT

j_call: TRBJ2-4
clone_size: NA
v_call: TRBV28
d_call: NA
cdr3_aa: CASSWFRPTAKNIQYF
cdr3_nt: TGTGCCAGCAGTTGGTTCAGGCCCACAGCCAAAAACATTCAGTACTTC

j_call: TRBJ2-1
clone_size: NA
v_call: TRBV24-1
d_call: TRBD2
cdr3_aa: CATSDWTSDEQFF
cdr3_nt: TGTGCCACCAGTGATTGGACTAGCGATGAGCAGTTCTTC

j_call: TRBJ1-6
clone_size: NA
v_call: TRBV4-3
d_call: NA
cdr3_aa: CASSQGPHVASGSPLHF
cdr3_nt: TGCGCCAGCAGCCAGGGTCCTCATGTGGCGAGTGGTTCACCCCTCCACTTT

j_call: TRBJ1-5
clone_size: NA
v_call: TRBV6-6
d_call: TRBD1
cdr3_aa: CASSTTGGGQPQHF
cdr3_nt: TGTGCCAGCAGCACAACAGGGGGCGGTCAGCCCCAGCATTTT

j_call: TRBJ1-1
clone_size: once
v_call: TRBV7-2
d_call: NA
cdr3_aa: CASSLVSGGTGGHTEAFF
cdr3_nt: TGTGCCAGCAGCTTAGTATCAGGAGGGACGGGAGGACACACTGAAGCTTTCTTT

j_call: TRBJ2-5
clone_size: NA
v_call: TRBV7-6
d_call: TRBD1
cdr3_aa: CASSARTGGFKETQYF
cdr3_nt: TGTGCCAGCAGCGCCCGGACAGGGGGTTTTAAAGAGACCCAGTACTTC

j_call: TRBJ1-1
clone_size: NA
v_call: TRBV10-2
d_call: NA
cdr3_aa: CASSWDLRTEAFF
cdr3_nt: TGCGCCAGCAGTTGGGACCTGAGGACTGAAGCTTTCTTT

j_call: TRBJ2-7
clone_size: NA
v_call: TRBV10-3
d_call: NA
cdr3_aa: CAIISESSYEQYF
cdr3_nt: TGTGCCATCATTAGCGAGAGCTCCTACGAGCAGTACTTC

j_call: TRBJ2-7
clone_size: NA
v_call: TRBV10-3
d_call: TRBD2
cdr3_aa: CAISLAGANEQYF
cdr3_nt: TGTGCCATCAGTTTAGCGGGAGCCAACGAGCAGTACTTC

j_call: TRBJ1-4
clone_size: NA
v_call: TRBV11-2
d_call: TRBD1
cdr3_aa: CASSPREGQGNEKLFF
cdr3_nt: TGTGCCAGCAGCCCGAGGGAAGGACAGGGAAATGAAAAACTGTTTTTT

j_call: TRBJ1-2
clone_size: NA
v_call: TRBV27
d_call: TRBD1
cdr3_aa: CASSFEGARGYTF
cdr3_nt: TGTGCCAGCAGTTTTGAGGGGGCCAGAGGCTACACCTTC

j_call: TRBJ2-1
clone_size: few
v_call: TRBV6-4
d_call: TRBD2
cdr3_aa: CATSGDSGSYNEQFF
cdr3_nt: TGTGCCACCAGCGGGGATAGCGGCTCCTACAATGAGCAGTTCTTC

j_call: TRBJ2-3
clone_size: once
v_call: TRBV7-2
d_call: TRBD2
cdr3_aa: CASSLGGRRTDTQYF
cdr3_nt: TGTGCCAGCAGCTTGGGAGGGCGTCGCACAGATACGCAGTATTTT

j_call: TRBJ2-1
clone_size: NA
v_call: TRBV6-5
d_call: NA
cdr3_aa: CASSKTGPARNEQFF
cdr3_nt: TGTGCCAGCAGTAAGACCGGGCCAGCCCGGAATGAGCAGTTCTTC

j_call: TRBJ2-5
clone_size: once
v_call: TRBV24-1
d_call: NA
cdr3_aa: CATSDFLDQETQYF
cdr3_nt: TGTGCCACCAGTGATTTTCTAGACCAGGAGACCCAGTACTTC

j_call: TRBJ2-3
clone_size: NA
v_call: TRBV28
d_call: TRBD2
cdr3_aa: CASSPIGLAGGPRTDTQYF
cdr3_nt: TGTGCCAGCAGTCCCATTGGACTAGCGGGAGGGCCACGGACAGATACGCAGTATTTT

j_call: TRBJ1-1
clone_size: NA
v_call: TRBV9
d_call: NA
cdr3_aa: CASSVGGRATEAFF
cdr3_nt: TGTGCCAGCAGCGTGGGCGGGAGGGCCACTGAAGCTTTCTTT

j_call: TRBJ2-1
clone_size: once
v_call: TRBV5-1
d_call: NA
cdr3_aa: CASSQEIPNEQFF
cdr3_nt: TGCGCCAGCAGTCAAGAAATACCGAATGAGCAGTTCTTC

j_call: TRBJ2-1
clone_size: NA
v_call: TRBV11-2
d_call: TRBD1
cdr3_aa: CASGFGTAGYYYNEQFF
cdr3_nt: TGTGCCAGCGGATTTGGGACAGCTGGTTATTACTACAATGAGCAGTTCTTC

j_call: TRBJ2-1
clone_size: NA
v_call: TRBV27
d_call: TRBD2
cdr3_aa: CASSWSGSIMIGEQFF
cdr3_nt: TGTGCCAGCAGTTGGAGCGGGAGTATTATGATTGGTGAGCAGTTCTTC

j_call: TRBJ1-5
clone_size: NA
v_call: TRBV2
d_call: NA
cdr3_aa: CATSKGFNQPQHF
cdr3_nt: TGTGCCACCTCGAAGGGATTCAATCAGCCCCAGCATTTT

j_call: TRBJ1-3
clone_size: NA
v_call: TRBV28
d_call: NA
cdr3_aa: CASSLEGNTIYF
cdr3_nt: TGTGCCAGCAGTTTGGAAGGAAACACCATATATTTT

j_call: TRBJ2-7
clone_size: NA
v_call: TRBV4-1
d_call: NA
cdr3_aa: CASSHGTDYEQYF
cdr3_nt: TGCGCCAGCAGCCATGGAACAGACTACGAGCAGTACTTC

j_call: TRBJ2-7
clone_size: few
v_call: TRBV30
d_call: NA
cdr3_aa: CAWRAQGSGEQYF
cdr3_nt: TGTGCCTGGAGGGCACAGGGTTCTGGCGAGCAGTACTTC

j_call: TRBJ2-7
clone_size: NA
v_call: TRBV11-3
d_call: TRBD1
cdr3_aa: CASSPRDRSYEQYF
cdr3_nt: TGTGCCAGCAGCCCCCGGGACAGGAGCTACGAGCAGTACTTC